This T cell receptor (beta chain) was observed in a study of T cell repertoires in cytomegalovirus infection. Whole-study results and caveats: The study found HLA-C-restricted CMV-specific TCR beta clonotypes dominating the ex vivo response.

MiXCR, applied by TCRdb to the reads, yields one record per CDR3 protein. The profile shows about 250,000 distinct CDR3 sequences, over 15% of them singletons. A remark on this clonotype: The antigen is undetermined.

Germline values: CDR1 SGHDN, CDR2 FVKESK. The germline V and J ends were trimmed by 0 bases and 0 bases, with 8 bases remaining between them. This CDR3 has 15 amino acids. The material sequenced was CD8+ T cells from PBMCs. This TCR came from a human donor in good health (CMV status not recorded). Some clones in this sample may be carry-over from other donors' samples. V usage is TRBV14 and J usage is TRBJ1-1; no clear D gene. CDR3 in amino acids: CASSQEGKLNTEAFF. The CDR3 DNA reads as TGTGCCAGCAGCCAAGAAGGAAAACTGAACACTGAAGCTTTCTTT.